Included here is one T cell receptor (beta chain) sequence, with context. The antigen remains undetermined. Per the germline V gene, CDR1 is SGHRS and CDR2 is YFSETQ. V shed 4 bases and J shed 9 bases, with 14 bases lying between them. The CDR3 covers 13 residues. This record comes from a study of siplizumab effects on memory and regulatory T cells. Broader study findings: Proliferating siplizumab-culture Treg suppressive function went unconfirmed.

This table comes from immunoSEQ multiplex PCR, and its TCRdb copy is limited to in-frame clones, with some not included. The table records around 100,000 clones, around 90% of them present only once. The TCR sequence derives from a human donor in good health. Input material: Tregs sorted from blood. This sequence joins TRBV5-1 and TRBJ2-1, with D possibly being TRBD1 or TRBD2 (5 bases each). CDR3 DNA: TGCGCCAGCAGCACAGGACTGTTCGTTGAGCAGTTCTTC. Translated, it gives CASSTGLFVEQFF.